The clone carrying this T cell receptor beta chain was found many times. Its antigen is still unknown. V was pared by 4 bases and J by 2 bases, with 8 bases between. The germline gives CDR1 MNHEY, CDR2 SVGAGI. The CDR3 spans 13 residues. The record originates from a study of blood T cells in healthy people across ages. Through a sample-barcoded 5' primer and a J-beta primer mix, a second PCR was run for about 6 to 11 cycles. Each cDNA molecule carried a tag from a template-switch adaptor that contained 12 random nucleotides. Using its own MiXCR run on the 5' RACE reads, TCRdb lists one record per CDR3 protein. The sample holds around 1,700,000 distinct CDR3 sequences; 28% are singletons and the top ten take 7.7%. General study findings and limits: Across the age range, TCR beta diversity per million T cells fell in a roughly linear way. With donor CMV status unknown, expanded clonotype changes were possibly confounded.

Every sample gave at least 5 micrograms of total RNA when it was extracted. This sequence was found in a woman in her twenties or thirties in good health. Sequenced: blood. The chain links TRBV6-5 to TRBJ2-5; D not certain. The CDR3 loop reads CASSFTWQETQYF. CDR3 in DNA: TGTGCCAGCAGTTTTACATGGCAAGAGACCCAGTACTTC.